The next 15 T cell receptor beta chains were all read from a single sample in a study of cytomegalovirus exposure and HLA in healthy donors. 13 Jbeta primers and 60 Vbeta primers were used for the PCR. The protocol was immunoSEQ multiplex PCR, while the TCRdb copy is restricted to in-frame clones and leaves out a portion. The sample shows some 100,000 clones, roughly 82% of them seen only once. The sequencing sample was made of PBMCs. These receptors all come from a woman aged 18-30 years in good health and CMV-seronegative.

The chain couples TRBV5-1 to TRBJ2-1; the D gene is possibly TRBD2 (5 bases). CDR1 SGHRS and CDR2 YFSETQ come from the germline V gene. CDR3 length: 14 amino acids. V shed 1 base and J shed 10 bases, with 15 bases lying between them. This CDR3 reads CASSLQLGPLEQFF. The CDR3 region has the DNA TGCGCCAGCAGCTTGCAACTAGGACCGCTCGAGCAGTTCTTC.

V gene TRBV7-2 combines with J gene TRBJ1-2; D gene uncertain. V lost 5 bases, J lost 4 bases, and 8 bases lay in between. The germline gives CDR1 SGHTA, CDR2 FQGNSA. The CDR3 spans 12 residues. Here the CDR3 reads CASSPVVYGYTF. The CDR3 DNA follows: TGTGCCAGCAGCCCGGTGGTCTATGGCTACACCTTC.

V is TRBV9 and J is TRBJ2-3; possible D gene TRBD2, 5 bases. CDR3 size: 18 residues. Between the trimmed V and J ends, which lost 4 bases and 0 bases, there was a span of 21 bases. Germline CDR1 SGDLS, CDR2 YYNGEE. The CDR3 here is CASSTSGFSVTSTDTQYF. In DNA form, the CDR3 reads TGTGCCAGCAGCACTTCAGGCTTTAGCGTAACTAGCACAGATACGCAGTATTTT.

For the CDR3, the DNA is TGTGCCAGCCTGGGACTAGCGGCAGATACGCAGTATTTT. Encoded protein: CASLGLAADTQYF. This chain connects TRBV2 to TRBJ2-3; 11 nucleotides line up with TRBD2. The V gene's germline CDR1 is SNHLY and CDR2 FYNNEI. The CDR3 spans 13 residues. V dropped 8 bases and J dropped 4; count of bases not matched to a gene: 2.

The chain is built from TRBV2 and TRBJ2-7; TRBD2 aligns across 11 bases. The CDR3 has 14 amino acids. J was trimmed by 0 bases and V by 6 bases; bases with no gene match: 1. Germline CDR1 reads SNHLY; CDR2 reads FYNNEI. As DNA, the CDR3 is TGTGCCAGCAGGGGGACTAGCGGCTCCTACGAGCAGTACTTC. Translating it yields CASRGTSGSYEQYF.

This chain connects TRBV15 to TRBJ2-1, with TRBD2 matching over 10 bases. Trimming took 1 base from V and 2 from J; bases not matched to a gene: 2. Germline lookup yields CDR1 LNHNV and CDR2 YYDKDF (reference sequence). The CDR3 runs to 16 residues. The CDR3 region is CATSRGLAGAYNEQFF. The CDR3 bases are TGTGCCACCAGCAGAGGACTAGCGGGCGCCTACAATGAGCAGTTCTTC. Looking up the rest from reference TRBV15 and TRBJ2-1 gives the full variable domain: DAMVIQNPRYQVTQFGKPVTLSCSQTLNHNVMYWYQQKSSQAPKLLFHYYDKDFNNEADTPDNFQSRRPNTSFCFLDIRSPGLGDTAMYLCATSRGLAGAYNEQFFGPGTRLTVL.

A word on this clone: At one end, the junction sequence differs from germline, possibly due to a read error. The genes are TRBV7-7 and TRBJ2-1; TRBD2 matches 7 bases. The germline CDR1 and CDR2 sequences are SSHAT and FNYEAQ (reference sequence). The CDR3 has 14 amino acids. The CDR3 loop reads CASSPGGSSNEQFF. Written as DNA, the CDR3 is TGTGCTAGCAGCCCGGGGGGTTCCAGCAATGAGCAGTTCTTC.

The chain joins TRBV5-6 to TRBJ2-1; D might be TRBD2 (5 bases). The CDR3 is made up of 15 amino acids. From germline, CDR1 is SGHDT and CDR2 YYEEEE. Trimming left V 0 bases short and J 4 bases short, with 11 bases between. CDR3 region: CASSLGGRGYNEQFF. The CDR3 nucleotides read TGTGCCAGCAGCTTGGGGGGTCGAGGGTACAATGAGCAGTTCTTC.

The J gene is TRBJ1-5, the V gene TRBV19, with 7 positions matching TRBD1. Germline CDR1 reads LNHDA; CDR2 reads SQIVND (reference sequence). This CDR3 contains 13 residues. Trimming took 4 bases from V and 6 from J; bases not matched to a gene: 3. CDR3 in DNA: TGTGCCAGTAGTACTCAGGGGGGTCAGCCCCAGCATTTT. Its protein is CASSTQGGQPQHF.

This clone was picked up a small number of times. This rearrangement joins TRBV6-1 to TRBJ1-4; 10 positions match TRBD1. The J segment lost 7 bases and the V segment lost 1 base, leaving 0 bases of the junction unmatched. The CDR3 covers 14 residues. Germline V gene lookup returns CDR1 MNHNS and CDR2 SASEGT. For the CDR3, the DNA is TGTGCCAGCAGTGAAGGGGACAGGGGTGAAAAACTGTTTTTT. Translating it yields CASSEGDRGEKLFF.

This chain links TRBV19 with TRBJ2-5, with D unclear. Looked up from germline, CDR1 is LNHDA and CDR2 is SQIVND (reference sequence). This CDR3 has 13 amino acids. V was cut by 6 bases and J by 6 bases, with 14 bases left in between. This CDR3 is CASSPIRVKTQYF. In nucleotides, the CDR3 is TGTGCCAGTAGCCCTATACGCGTGAAGACCCAGTACTTC.

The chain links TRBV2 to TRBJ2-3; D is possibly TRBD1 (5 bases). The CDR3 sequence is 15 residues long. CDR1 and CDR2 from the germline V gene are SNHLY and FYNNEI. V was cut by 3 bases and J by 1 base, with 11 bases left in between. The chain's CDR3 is CASSEGRFGTDTQYF. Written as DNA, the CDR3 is TGTGCCAGCAGTGAGGGGCGATTCGGCACAGATACGCAGTATTTT.

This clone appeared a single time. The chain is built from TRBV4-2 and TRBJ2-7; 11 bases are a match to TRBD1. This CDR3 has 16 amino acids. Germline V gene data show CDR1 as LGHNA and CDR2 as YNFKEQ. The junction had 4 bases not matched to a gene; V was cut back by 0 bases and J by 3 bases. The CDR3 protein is CASSQEEGTGGYEQYF. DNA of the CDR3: TGTGCCAGCAGCCAAGAAGAGGGGACAGGGGGCTACGAGCAGTACTTC.

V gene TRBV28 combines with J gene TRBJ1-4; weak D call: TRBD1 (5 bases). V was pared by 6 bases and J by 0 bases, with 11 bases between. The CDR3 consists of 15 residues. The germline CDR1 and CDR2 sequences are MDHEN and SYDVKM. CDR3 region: CASSLDSPTNEKLFF. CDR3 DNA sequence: TGTGCCAGCAGCCTCGACAGCCCAACTAATGAAAAACTGTTTTTT. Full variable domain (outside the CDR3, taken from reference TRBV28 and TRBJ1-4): DVKVTQSSRYLVKRTGEKVFLECVQDMDHENMFWYRQDPGLGLRLIYFSYDVKMKEKGDIPEGYSVSREKKERFSLILESASTNQTSMYLCASSLDSPTNEKLFFGSGTQLSVL.

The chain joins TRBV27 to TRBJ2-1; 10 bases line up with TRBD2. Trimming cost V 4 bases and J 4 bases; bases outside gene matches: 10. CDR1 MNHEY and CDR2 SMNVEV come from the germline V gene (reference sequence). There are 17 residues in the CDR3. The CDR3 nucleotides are TGTGCCAGCAGTTCGCGTATTGGACTAGCGGAATACAATGAGCAGTTCTTC. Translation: CASSSRIGLAEYNEQFF.